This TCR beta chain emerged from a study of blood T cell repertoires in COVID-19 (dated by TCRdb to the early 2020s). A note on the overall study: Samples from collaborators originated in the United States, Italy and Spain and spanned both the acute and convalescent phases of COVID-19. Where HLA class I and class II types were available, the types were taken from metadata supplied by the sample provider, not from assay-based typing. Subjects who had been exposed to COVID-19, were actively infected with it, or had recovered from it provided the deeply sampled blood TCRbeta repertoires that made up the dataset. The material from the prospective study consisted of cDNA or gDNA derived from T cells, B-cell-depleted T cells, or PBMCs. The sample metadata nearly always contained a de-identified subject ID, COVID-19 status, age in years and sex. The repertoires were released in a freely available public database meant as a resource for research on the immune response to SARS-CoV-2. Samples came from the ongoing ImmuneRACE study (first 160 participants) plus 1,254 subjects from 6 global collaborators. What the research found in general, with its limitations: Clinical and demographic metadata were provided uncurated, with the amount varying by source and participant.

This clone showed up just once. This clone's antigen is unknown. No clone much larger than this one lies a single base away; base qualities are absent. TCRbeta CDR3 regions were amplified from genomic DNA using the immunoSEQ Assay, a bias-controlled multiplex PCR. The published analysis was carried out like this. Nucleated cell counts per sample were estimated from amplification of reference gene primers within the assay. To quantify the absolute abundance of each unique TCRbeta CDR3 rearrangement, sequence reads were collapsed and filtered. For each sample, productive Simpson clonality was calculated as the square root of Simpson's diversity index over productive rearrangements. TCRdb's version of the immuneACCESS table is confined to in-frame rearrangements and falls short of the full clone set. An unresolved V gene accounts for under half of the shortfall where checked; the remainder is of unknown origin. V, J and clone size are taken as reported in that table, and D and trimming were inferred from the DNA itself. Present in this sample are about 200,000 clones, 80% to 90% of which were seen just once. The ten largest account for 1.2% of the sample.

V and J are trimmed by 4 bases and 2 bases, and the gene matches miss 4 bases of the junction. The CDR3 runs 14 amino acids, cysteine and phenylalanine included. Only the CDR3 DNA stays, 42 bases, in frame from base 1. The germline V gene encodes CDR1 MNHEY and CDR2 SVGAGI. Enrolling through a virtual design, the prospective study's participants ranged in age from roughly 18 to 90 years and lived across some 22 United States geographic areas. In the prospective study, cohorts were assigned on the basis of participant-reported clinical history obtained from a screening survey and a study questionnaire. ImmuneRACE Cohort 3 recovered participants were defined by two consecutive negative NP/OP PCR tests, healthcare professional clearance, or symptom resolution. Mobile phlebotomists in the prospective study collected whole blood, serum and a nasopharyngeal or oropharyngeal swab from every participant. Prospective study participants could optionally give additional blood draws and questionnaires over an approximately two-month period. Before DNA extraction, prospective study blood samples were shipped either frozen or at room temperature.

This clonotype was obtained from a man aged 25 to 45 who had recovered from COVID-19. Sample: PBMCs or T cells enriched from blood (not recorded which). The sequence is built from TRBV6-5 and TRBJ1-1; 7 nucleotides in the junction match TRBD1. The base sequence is TGTGCCAGCAGTTGGTGGGACAGCAACACTGAAGCTTTCTTT. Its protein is CASSWWDSNTEAFF.